One and the same sample provided the 20 T cell receptor beta chains below, sequenced in a study of cytomegalovirus exposure and HLA in healthy donors. In the PCR, 60 Vbeta and 13 Jbeta primers were used. Assay: immunoSEQ multiplex PCR; the TCRdb copy retains only in-frame clones and omits some. Its table records about 59,000 clones. Source material: PBMCs. The receptor set was obtained from a man younger than 45 in good health and CMV-seropositive.

V is TRBV6-4 and J is TRBJ1-2; 7 bases fit TRBD1. The CDR3 spans 14 residues. CDR1 is MRHNA, CDR2 SNTAGT, per germline. V trimming: 6 bases; J trimming: 0 bases; junction bases outside the gene matches: 4. This CDR3 is CASSPGTANYGYTF. CDR3 DNA: TGTGCCAGCAGCCCCGGGACAGCTAACTATGGCTACACCTTC.

The CDR3 region has the DNA TGTGCCAGCGGTATTAATTGGGGGGCCGGGGAGCTGTTTTTT. Its protein is CASGINWGAGELFF. V is TRBV6-5 and J is TRBJ2-2; D possibly corresponds to TRBD2 (6 bases). The germline CDR1 and CDR2 sequences are MNHEY and SVGAGI. Trimming pared 8 bases from V and 6 bases from J, leaving 16 bases between. The CDR3 covers 14 residues.

The chain recombines TRBV4-1 with TRBJ1-6; the match to TRBD1 covers 7 bases. V lost 0 bases and J lost 10; bases outside the gene matches: 3. The CDR3 loop spans 14 amino acids. From germline, CDR1 is MGHRA and CDR2 YSYEKL. CDR3 loop: CASSQEAGGSPLHF. DNA for the CDR3: TGCGCCAGCAGCCAAGAAGCAGGGGGATCACCCCTCCACTTT.

The chain combines TRBV29-1 with TRBJ1-2; possible D gene TRBD1, 5 bases. Trimming pared 7 bases from V and 4 bases from J, leaving 19 bases between. Germline V lookup: CDR1 SQVTM, CDR2 ANQGSEA. CDR3 length: 14 residues. The CDR3 protein is CSADGGEVGYGYTF. The CDR3 nucleotides read TGCAGCGCTGACGGAGGGGAGGTGGGCTATGGCTACACCTTC.

This chain joins TRBV30 and TRBJ2-7; TRBD1 matches 9 bases. The J segment lost 6 bases and the V segment lost 0 bases, leaving 12 bases of the junction unmatched. CDR3 length: 16 residues. Germline CDR1 and CDR2: GTSNPN and SVGIG (reference sequence). In nucleotides, the CDR3 is TGTGCCTGGAGTGTACTCTCCACCGGGACAGGGACCGAGCAGTACTTC. Translated: CAWSVLSTGTGTEQYF.

This rearrangement joins TRBV2 to TRBJ1-4; TRBD1 matches 7 bases. The ends lost 4 bases at V and 8 bases at J; junction bases unmatched: 4. This CDR3 comprises 13 residues. Per the germline V gene, CDR1 is SNHLY and CDR2 is FYNNEI. This CDR3 is CASSGTGVEKLFF. In nucleotides, the CDR3 is TGTGCCAGCAGTGGGACAGGAGTCGAAAAACTGTTTTTT.

J is TRBJ2-7 and V is TRBV18, with a tentative D call TRBD2 (5 bases). CDR1 KGHSH and CDR2 LQKENI come from the germline V gene. The CDR3 totals 17 residues. V was shortened by 0 bases and J by 2 bases, with 17 bases between the two germline ends. The CDR3 sequence is CASSPPNRGDLAYEQYF. The CDR3 region has the DNA TGTGCCAGCTCACCACCTAACCGGGGAGACTTGGCCTACGAGCAGTACTTC.

Details on this clone: The same CDR3 arises from other DNA sequences in this sample as well. The rearrangement uses TRBV4-1 and TRBJ2-1, with D possibly TRBD1 on 5 matching bases. Germline V lookup: CDR1 MGHRA, CDR2 YSYEKL. The CDR3 has 15 residues. The V end lost 5 bases, the J end lost 0 bases, and 11 bases lay between the germline ends. The CDR3 reads CASSKGPSSYNEQFF. The CDR3 nucleotides are TGCGCCAGCAGCAAGGGGCCAAGCTCCTACAATGAGCAGTTCTTC.

The J gene is TRBJ2-5, the V gene TRBV27, with 7 bases identical to TRBD1. Trimming at V came to 5 bases and at J to 5 bases, leaving 5 bases not matched to a gene. The CDR3 consists of 13 residues. CDR1 and CDR2 (germline): MNHEY, SMNVEV (reference sequence). CDR3 sequence: CASSLTGVETQYF. The CDR3 nucleotides read TGTGCCAGCAGTCTTACAGGGGTGGAGACCCAGTACTTC.

This chain uses TRBV19 with TRBJ2-1, with TRBD1 matching 8 bases. The germline V gene has CDR1 LNHDA and CDR2 SQIVND (reference sequence). The CDR3 is made up of 12 amino acids. J was trimmed by 5 bases and V by 7 bases; bases with no gene match: 1. The CDR3 region is CASKGQDNEQFF. The CDR3 nucleotides read TGTGCCAGTAAGGGACAGGACAATGAGCAGTTCTTC.

For the CDR3, the DNA is TGTGCCAGCAGCTTAGGTCAGGGCATGGGAACTGAAGCTTTCTTT. Its protein is CASSLGQGMGTEAFF. The chain combines TRBV11-2 with TRBJ1-1; TRBD1 might be the D (5 bases). The germline V and J ends were trimmed by 1 base and 5 bases, with 14 bases remaining between them. Germline V gives CDR1 SGHAT, CDR2 FQNNGV. The CDR3 consists of 15 residues. The entire variable domain, with the rest obtained from reference TRBV11-2 and TRBJ1-1, is as follows: EAGVAQSPRYKIIEKRQSVAFWCNPISGHATLYWYQQILGQGPKLLIQFQNNGVVDDSQLPKDRFSAERLKGVDSTLKIQPAKLEDSAVYLCASSLGQGMGTEAFFGQGTRLTVV.

V gene TRBV11-3 combines with J gene TRBJ2-7; maybe TRBD2 (5 bases). Germline CDR1 reads SGHNT; CDR2 reads YENEEA. Trimming took 0 bases from V and 2 from J, leaving 8 bases between them. This CDR3 comprises 14 residues. CDR3 nucleotide sequence: TGTGCCAGCAGCTTAGAGGCGGGCGCCTACGAGCAGTACTTC. The encoded protein is CASSLEAGAYEQYF.

This chain links TRBV4-1 with TRBJ2-6, with D tentatively TRBD2 (5 bases). The V gene lost 3 bases and the J gene lost 0 bases, with 15 bases spanning the gap. CDR3 length: 18 residues. Germline-derived CDR1 and CDR2 are MGHRA and YSYEKL. The CDR3 DNA reads as TGCGCCAGCAGCCAGTTTGACCTGAGGGCCTCTGGGGCCAACGTCCTGACTTTC. The encoded protein is CASSQFDLRASGANVLTF.

The chain couples TRBV30 to TRBJ2-7; D is unclear. CDR3 length equals 11 residues. Trimming pared 1 base from V and 5 bases from J, leaving 6 bases between. The germline V gene has CDR1 GTSNPN and CDR2 SVGIG (reference sequence). The CDR3 is CAWSELNEQYF. CDR3 bases: TGTGCCTGGAGTGAACTTAACGAGCAGTACTTC.

The chain recombines TRBV6-5 with TRBJ2-1; D may be TRBD2 (6 bases). Germline V gene data show CDR1 as MNHEY and CDR2 as SVGAGI. The CDR3 runs 14 residues. The V end lost 6 bases, the J end lost 5 bases, and 14 bases lay between the germline ends. In DNA form, the CDR3 reads TGTGCCAGCAGGGGCGGGGCCGTCGACAATGAGCAGTTCTTC. This translates into CASRGGAVDNEQFF.

Written as DNA, the CDR3 is TGTGCCAGCAGTGAAGGGGCCTCGGGCACAGATACGCAGTATTTT. It codes for CASSEGASGTDTQYF. This rearrangement joins TRBV6-4 to TRBJ2-3; D may be TRBD1 (5 bases). Looked up from germline, CDR1 is MRHNA and CDR2 is SNTAGT. This CDR3 comprises 15 residues. The V and J ends lost 3 bases and 1 base respectively, with 11 bases between them.

The chain combines TRBV4-1 with TRBJ1-5; 7 positions match TRBD1. This CDR3 region has 15 residues. From germline, CDR1 is MGHRA and CDR2 YSYEKL. J gave up 4 bases and V 5 bases, and 8 bases lay outside the gene matches. The CDR3 region is CASSIPGQSNQPQHF. The CDR3 bases are TGCGCCAGCAGCATACCGGGACAGTCTAATCAGCCCCAGCATTTT.

This chain uses TRBV11-2 with TRBJ1-1; 8 bases line up with TRBD1. CDR1 SGHAT and CDR2 FQNNGV come from the germline V gene. The V gene end was trimmed by 1 base and the J gene end by 5 bases; junction bases not matched to a gene: 6. The CDR3 consists of 15 residues. Here the CDR3 reads CASSLVRGRLTEAFF. The CDR3 DNA is TGTGCCAGCAGCTTAGTCAGGGGGCGTTTAACTGAAGCTTTCTTT.

V gene TRBV13 combines with J gene TRBJ2-5, with a weak D call TRBD2 (5 bases). CDR3 length: 12 residues. CDR1 is PRHDT, CDR2 FYEKMQ, per germline (reference sequence). Trimming pared 8 bases from V and 5 bases from J, leaving 12 bases between. CDR3 nucleotides: TGTGCCAGCGCGGACTTCCAGGAGACCCAGTACTTC. It yields the protein CASADFQETQYF.

V is TRBV6-1 and J is TRBJ1-1; possibly TRBD1 for D (5 bases). V dropped 4 bases and J dropped 3 bases, with 15 bases sitting between them. The length of the CDR3 is 15 residues. Germline loops: CDR1 MNHNS, CDR2 SASEGT. The CDR3 loop reads CASSGSKGKDTEAFF. CDR3 nucleotide sequence: TGTGCCAGCAGTGGCTCGAAGGGGAAGGACACTGAAGCTTTCTTT.